Listed here are 13 T cell receptor beta chains from one sample, sequenced in a study of CD8+CD57+ T cells in acquired aplastic anemia. Antigen specificity for these receptors is unknown. TCR beta VDJ combinations and CDR3 sequences were profiled from genomic DNA. TCRdb recomputed calls from the reads with MiXCR, one row per CDR3 protein. The table shows some 20,000 distinct CDR3 sequences, with roughly 43% occurring only once. Patients chosen for sequencing had CD8+CD57+ cells that had expanded, as shown by flow cytometry. Study-wide results and limits: The diversity of CD8+CD57+ cells in patients was lower than that of total CD4+ and CD8+ pools.

The sequenced sample consisted of CD8+CD57+ T cells sorted from PBMCs. Stated subset: bead-enriched CD8+CD57+ effector memory T cells from SAA patients. The receptors were gathered from a human donor with aplastic anemia.

V usage is TRBV29-1 and J usage is TRBJ2-2; perhaps D is TRBD1 or TRBD2 (6 bases each). The germline V gene encodes CDR1 SQVTM and CDR2 ANQGSEA. CDR3 length: 14 residues. Trimming pared 4 bases from V and 8 bases from J, leaving 17 bases between. The CDR3: CSVGPGGAGGELFF. The DNA of the CDR3 is TGCAGCGTTGGCCCCGGGGGCGCGGGGGGGGAGCTGTTTTTT.

The rearrangement links TRBV6-1 to TRBJ2-3, with 9 bases that match TRBD1. CDR1 MNHNS and CDR2 SASEGT come from the germline V gene. The CDR3 has 16 residues. V was clipped by 6 bases and J by 1 base; unmatched bases: 8. In DNA form, the CDR3 reads TGTGCCAGCAGCCTGACAGGGGGGGATCGCACAGATACGCAGTATTTT. Its protein product is CASSLTGGDRTDTQYF.

This chain uses TRBV5-8 with TRBJ2-7; the match to TRBD2 covers 15 bases. The CDR3 contains 18 residues. With 7 bases clipped from V and 2 bases from J, the junction kept 13 bases outside the gene matches. Germline V gene lookup returns CDR1 SGHTS and CDR2 YDEGEE. The CDR3 region is CASLVWTSGGVHAYEQYF. The CDR3 nucleotides read TGTGCCAGCCTCGTTTGGACTAGCGGGGGGGTGCATGCCTACGAGCAGTACTTC.

This chain connects TRBV7-6 to TRBJ2-3; 8 nucleotides align to TRBD1. This CDR3 has 18 residues. CDR1 is SGHVS and CDR2 is FNYEAQ in the germline V gene. J lost 1 base, V lost 1 base, and 10 bases had no gene match. DNA of the CDR3: TGTGCCAGCAGCTTAGAGGAGACAGGGGTTTTTGGCACAGATACGCAGTATTTT. This sequence encodes CASSLEETGVFGTDTQYF.

This clonotype was detected a few times. The chain couples TRBV2 to TRBJ1-2; D unclear. V was trimmed by 6 bases and J by 3 bases, leaving 11 bases between them. The CDR3 runs 13 residues. In germline, CDR1 is SNHLY, CDR2 FYNNEI. CDR3 protein: CASSPSIDYGYTF. CDR3 nucleotides: TGTGCCAGCAGCCCTAGTATTGACTATGGCTACACCTTC.

This rearrangement joins TRBV19 to TRBJ2-6, with D maybe TRBD1 (6 bases). This CDR3 spans 18 amino acids. In germline, CDR1 is LNHDA, CDR2 SQIVND (reference sequence). V lost 3 bases and J lost 0, with 15 bases in between. CDR3 sequence reads: CASSIRTVGFSGANVLTF. CDR3 bases: TGTGCCAGTAGTATCAGGACAGTGGGATTCTCTGGGGCCAACGTCCTGACTTTC.

The chain combines TRBV12-3 or TRBV12-4 with TRBJ1-5, with 7 bases aligning to TRBD1. After removal of 6 bases from V and 0 bases from J, the junction contained 5 bases not matched to a gene. This CDR3 comprises 15 residues. The CDR3 DNA reads as TGTGCCAGCAGGCCGAACAGGGGTAGCAATCAGCCCCAGCATTTT. Translated, it gives CASRPNRGSNQPQHF.

V and J are TRBV6-4 and TRBJ2-1; D call uncertain. V was pared by 5 bases and J by 5 bases, with 13 bases between. Germline CDR1 MRHNA, CDR2 SNTAGT. This CDR3 comprises 14 residues. CDR3 sequence reads: CASSLESQHNEQFF. The CDR3 nucleotides read TGTGCCAGCAGTCTGGAGAGCCAACACAATGAGCAGTTCTTC.

This clonotype was detected only a few times. The V and J genes are TRBV7-9 and TRBJ2-7, with 7 bases that match TRBD2. Looked up from germline, CDR1 is SEHNR and CDR2 is FQNEAQ (reference sequence). Trimming removed 8 bases from V and 2 bases from J; junction bases left unmatched: 0. This CDR3 has 11 residues. CDR3 DNA: TGTGCCAGCGGGGGGGCCTACGAGCAGTACTTC. Amino acid sequence: CASGGAYEQYF.

This clonotype was seen just once. The chain is built from TRBV30 and TRBJ2-3; no clear D gene. V gave up 0 bases and J gave up 14 bases, with 15 bases separating them. Looked up from germline, CDR1 is GTSNPN and CDR2 is SVGIG (reference sequence). This CDR3 spans 12 amino acids. The CDR3 nucleotides read TGTGCCTGGAGTGTCCCCGACCTTGGAAGGTATTTT. Translated: CAWSVPDLGRYF.

The J gene is TRBJ1-2, the V gene TRBV5-1; D is perhaps TRBD1 (5 bases). V was cut by 3 bases and J by 6 bases, with 18 bases left in between. Looked up from germline, CDR1 is SGHRS and CDR2 is YFSETQ. CDR3 length: 15 residues. The DNA of the CDR3 is TGCGCCAGCAGCTCGCTCGCTTCCGGGACTGATGGCTACACCTTC. Its protein product is CASSSLASGTDGYTF.

This clonotype was counted between two and nine times. The CDR3 DNA reads TGTGCCATCAGTGATGTAGGGCCTGGAAAACTGTTTTTT. This sequence encodes CAISDVGPGKLFF. The chain recombines TRBV10-3 with TRBJ1-4, with D uncertain. This CDR3 spans 13 amino acids. With 3 bases removed from V and 10 bases from J, the gap between germline ends came to 12 bases. CDR1 and CDR2 from the germline V gene are ENHRY and SYGVKD.

Comment on this clonotype: One end of the junction varies from germline; a read error may be responsible. The rearrangement joins TRBV25-1 to TRBJ2-3, with D maybe TRBD2 (7 bases). Germline CDR1 and CDR2: MGHDK and SYGVNS. CDR3 size: 16 residues. CDR3 loop: CASSEFEERGQDTQCF. CDR3 in DNA: TGTGCCAGCAGTGAATTTGAGGAGCGGGGACAAGATACGCAGTGTTTT.